The sequence of this T cell receptor (beta chain) was determined in a study of Graves' ophthalmopathy and Graves' hyperthyroidism. Amplification of TCR beta CDR3 regions used RNA transcripts. The library came from an HTBI-primed first-round RT-PCR and a second-round multiplex PCR. TCRdb itself ran the multiplex PCR reads through MiXCR, one entry per CDR3 protein. The data show fewer than 650,000 distinct CDR3 sequences, about a fifth seen once. The ends lost 5 bases at V and 5 bases at J; junction bases unmatched: 7. This CDR3 region has 15 residues. Sequencing was carried out using peripheral blood. The chain joins TRBV12-3 or TRBV12-4 to TRBJ2-5; TRBD1 aligns across 11 bases. The sequence came from a woman between 18 and 29 years old with stable Graves' hyperthyroidism. Some clones in this sample may be carry-over from other donors' samples. The CDR3 here is CASSPGTGGMETQYF. CDR3 nucleotide sequence: TGTGCCAGCAGTCCCGGGACAGGGGGTATGGAGACCCAGTACTTC.